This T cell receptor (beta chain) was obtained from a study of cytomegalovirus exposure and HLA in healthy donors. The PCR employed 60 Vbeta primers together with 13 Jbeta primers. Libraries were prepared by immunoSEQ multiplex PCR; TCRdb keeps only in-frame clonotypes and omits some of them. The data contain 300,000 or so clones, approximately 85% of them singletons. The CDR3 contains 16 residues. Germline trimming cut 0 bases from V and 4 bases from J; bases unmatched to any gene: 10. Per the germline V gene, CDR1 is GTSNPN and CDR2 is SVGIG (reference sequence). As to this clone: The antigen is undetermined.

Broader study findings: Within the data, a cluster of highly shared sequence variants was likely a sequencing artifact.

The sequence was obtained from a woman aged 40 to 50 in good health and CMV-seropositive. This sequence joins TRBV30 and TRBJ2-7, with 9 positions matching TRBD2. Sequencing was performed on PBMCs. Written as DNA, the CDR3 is TGTGCCTGGAGTGTACAAGGGCTAGCGGGGAGATACGAGCAGTACTTC. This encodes CAWSVQGLAGRYEQYF.